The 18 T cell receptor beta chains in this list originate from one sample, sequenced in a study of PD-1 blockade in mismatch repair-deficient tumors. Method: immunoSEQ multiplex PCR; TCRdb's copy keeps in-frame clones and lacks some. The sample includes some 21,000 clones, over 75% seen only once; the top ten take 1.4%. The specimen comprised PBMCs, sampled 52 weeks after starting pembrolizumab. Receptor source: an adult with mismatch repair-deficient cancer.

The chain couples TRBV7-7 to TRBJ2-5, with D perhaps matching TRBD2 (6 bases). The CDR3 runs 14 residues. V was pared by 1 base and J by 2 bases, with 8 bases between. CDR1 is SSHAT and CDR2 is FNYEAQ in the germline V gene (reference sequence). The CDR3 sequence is CASSLGRGQETQYF. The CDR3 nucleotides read TGTGCCAGCAGCTTAGGACGGGGGCAAGAGACCCAGTACTTC. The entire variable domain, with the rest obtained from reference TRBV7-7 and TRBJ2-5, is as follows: GAGVSQSPRYKVTKRGQDVTLRCDPISSHATLYWYQQALGQGPEFLTYFNYEAQPDKSGLPSDRFSAERPEGSISTLTIQRTEQRDSAMYRCASSLGRGQETQYFGPGTRLLVL.

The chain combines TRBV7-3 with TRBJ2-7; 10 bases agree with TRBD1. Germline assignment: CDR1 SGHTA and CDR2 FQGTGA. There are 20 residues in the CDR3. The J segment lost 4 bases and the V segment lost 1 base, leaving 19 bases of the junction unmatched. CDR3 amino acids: CASSLSGNRDRGLVVYEQYF. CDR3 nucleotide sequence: TGTGCCAGCAGCTTAAGCGGAAACCGGGACAGGGGATTGGTAGTTTACGAGCAGTACTTC.

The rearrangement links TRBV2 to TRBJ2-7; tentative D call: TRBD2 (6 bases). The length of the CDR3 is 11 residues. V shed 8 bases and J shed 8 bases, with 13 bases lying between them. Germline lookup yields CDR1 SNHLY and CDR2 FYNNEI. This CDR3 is CASRGVVQQYF. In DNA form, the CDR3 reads TGTGCCAGCCGCGGGGTTGTGCAGCAGTACTTC.

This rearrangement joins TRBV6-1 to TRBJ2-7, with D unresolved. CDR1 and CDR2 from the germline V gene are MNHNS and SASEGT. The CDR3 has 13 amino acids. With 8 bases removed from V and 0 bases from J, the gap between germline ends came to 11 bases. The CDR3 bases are TGTGCCAGCCGAAAGCTTAGCTCCTACGAGCAGTACTTC. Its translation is CASRKLSSYEQYF.

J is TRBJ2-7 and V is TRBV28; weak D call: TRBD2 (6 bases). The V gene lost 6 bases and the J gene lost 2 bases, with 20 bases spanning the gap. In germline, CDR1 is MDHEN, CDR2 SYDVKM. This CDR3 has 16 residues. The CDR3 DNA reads TGTGCCAGCAGCACTTGGGGCCTAGCGTATGCCTACGAGCAGTACTTC. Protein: CASSTWGLAYAYEQYF.

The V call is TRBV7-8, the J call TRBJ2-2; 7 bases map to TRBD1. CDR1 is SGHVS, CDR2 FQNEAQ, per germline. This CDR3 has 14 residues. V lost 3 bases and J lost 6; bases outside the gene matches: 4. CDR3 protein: CASSFRGLAGELFF. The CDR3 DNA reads TGTGCCAGCAGCTTCAGGGGGTTAGCCGGGGAGCTGTTTTTT.

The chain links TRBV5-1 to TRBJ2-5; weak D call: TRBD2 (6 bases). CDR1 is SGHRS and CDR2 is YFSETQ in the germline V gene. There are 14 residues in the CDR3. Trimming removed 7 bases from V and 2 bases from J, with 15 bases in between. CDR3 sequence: CASWPGSTQETQYF. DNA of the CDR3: TGCGCCAGCTGGCCCGGGAGTACACAAGAGACCCAGTACTTC.

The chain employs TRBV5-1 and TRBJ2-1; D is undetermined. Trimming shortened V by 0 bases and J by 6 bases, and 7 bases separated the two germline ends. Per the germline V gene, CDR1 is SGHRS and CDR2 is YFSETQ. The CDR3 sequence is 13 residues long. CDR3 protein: CASSLAGINEQFF. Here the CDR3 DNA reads TGCGCCAGCAGCTTGGCAGGTATCAATGAGCAGTTCTTC.

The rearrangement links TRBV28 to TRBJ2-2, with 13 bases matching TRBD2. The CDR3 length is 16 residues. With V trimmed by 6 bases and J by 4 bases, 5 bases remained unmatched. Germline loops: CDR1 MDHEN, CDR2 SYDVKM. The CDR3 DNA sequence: TGTGCCAGCAGCAACCGACTAGCGGGAGGCACCGGGGAGCTGTTTTTT. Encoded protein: CASSNRLAGGTGELFF.

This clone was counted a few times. The CDR3 region has the DNA TGTGCCAGCAGGGGAAGGAGGGGCGCCTACGAGCAGTACTTC. Protein: CASRGRRGAYEQYF. The V gene is TRBV5-8, the J gene TRBJ2-7, with D possibly TRBD2 on 6 matching bases. The V end lost 5 bases, the J end lost 2 bases, and 14 bases lay between the germline ends. The CDR3 covers 14 residues. Germline CDR1 and CDR2: SGHTS and YDEGEE.

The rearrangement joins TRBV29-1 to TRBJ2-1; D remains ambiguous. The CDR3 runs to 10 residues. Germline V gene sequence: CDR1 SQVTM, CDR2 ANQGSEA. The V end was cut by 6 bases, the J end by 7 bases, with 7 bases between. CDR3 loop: CSVARNEQFF. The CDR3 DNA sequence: TGCAGCGTGGCGCGGAATGAGCAGTTCTTC.

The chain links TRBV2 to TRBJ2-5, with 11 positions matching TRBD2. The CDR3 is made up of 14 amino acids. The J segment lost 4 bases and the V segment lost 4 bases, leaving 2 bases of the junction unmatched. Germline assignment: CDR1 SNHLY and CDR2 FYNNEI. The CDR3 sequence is CASSALAGGETQYF. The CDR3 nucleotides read TGTGCCAGCAGTGCTCTAGCGGGAGGAGAGACCCAGTACTTC.

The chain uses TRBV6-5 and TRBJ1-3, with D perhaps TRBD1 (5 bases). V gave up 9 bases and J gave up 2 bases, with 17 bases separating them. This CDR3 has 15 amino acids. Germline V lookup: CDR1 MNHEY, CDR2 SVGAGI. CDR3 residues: CASSRRGFPGNTIYF. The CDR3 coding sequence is TGTGCCAGTTCGAGGAGGGGTTTCCCTGGAAACACCATATATTTT.

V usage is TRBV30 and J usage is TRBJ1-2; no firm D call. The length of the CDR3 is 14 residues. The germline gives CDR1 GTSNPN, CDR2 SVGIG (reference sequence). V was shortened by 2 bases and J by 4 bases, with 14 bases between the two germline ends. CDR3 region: CAWSPGREIYGYTF. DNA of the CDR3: TGTGCCTGGAGTCCCGGTAGGGAGATCTATGGCTACACCTTC. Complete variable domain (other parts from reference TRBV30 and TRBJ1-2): SQTIHQWPATLVQPVGSPLSLECTVEGTSNPNLYWYRQAAGRGLQLLFYSVGIGQISSEVPQNLSASRPQDRQFILSSKKLLLSDSGFYLCAWSPGREIYGYTFGSGTRLTVV.

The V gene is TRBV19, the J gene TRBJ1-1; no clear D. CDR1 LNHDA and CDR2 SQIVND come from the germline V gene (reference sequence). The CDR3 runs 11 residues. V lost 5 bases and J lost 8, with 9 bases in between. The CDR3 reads CASSVRREAFF. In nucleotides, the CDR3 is TGTGCCAGTAGTGTGCGCCGAGAAGCTTTCTTT.

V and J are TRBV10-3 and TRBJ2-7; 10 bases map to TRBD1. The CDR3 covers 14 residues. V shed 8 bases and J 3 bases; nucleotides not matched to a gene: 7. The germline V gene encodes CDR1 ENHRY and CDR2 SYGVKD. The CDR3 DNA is TGTGCCATCCGAGGACAGGGGGATGTCTACGAGCAGTACTTC. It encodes CAIRGQGDVYEQYF.

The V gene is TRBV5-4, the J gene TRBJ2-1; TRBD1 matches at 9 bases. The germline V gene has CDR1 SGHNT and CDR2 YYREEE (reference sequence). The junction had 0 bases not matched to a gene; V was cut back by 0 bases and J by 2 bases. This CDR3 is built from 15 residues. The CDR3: CASSLGQGAYNEQFF. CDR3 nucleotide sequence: TGTGCCAGCAGCTTGGGACAGGGGGCCTACAATGAGCAGTTCTTC. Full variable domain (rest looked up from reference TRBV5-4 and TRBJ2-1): ETGVTQSPTHLIKTRGQQVTLRCSSQSGHNTVSWYQQALGQGPQFIFQYYREEENGRGNFPPRFSGLQFPNYSSELNVNALELDDSALYLCASSLGQGAYNEQFFGPGTRLTVL.

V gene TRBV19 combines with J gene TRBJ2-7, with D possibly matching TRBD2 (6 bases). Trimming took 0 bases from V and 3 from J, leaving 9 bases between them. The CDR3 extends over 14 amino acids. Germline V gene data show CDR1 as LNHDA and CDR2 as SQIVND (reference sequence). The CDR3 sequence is CASSIDPGLYEQYF. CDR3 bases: TGTGCCAGTAGTATAGATCCGGGACTCTACGAGCAGTACTTC.